This T cell receptor beta chain was sequenced in a study of cytomegalovirus exposure and HLA in healthy donors. Study-level background: The study placed approximately 81% of its 350 to 450 genotyped donors in the Caucasian-associated ancestry cluster.

This CDR3 spans 14 amino acids. CDR1 and CDR2 from the germline V gene are MNHEY and SMNVEV (reference sequence). V was pared by 4 bases and J by 1 base, with 11 bases between. Concerning this clone itself: Its antigen is unidentified.

60 Vbeta and 13 Jbeta primers were used in PCR. TCRdb keeps only in-frame clones here, not all; method: immunoSEQ multiplex PCR. This table has some 200,000 clones, more than 60% appearing once. Regarding the study as a whole: Likely technical artifact: a cluster of highly shared sequence variants. Rare sequences made up most TCRs, while some public TCRs were found in many donors. Common viral pathogens were later found to be apparently linked to several of the most significant clusters.

This receptor was taken from a man aged 40-49 years in good health and CMV-seronegative. The sequenced material came from PBMCs. The genes are TRBV27 and TRBJ2-7; the D is unclear. The CDR3 protein is CASSSFRGSYEQYF. In nucleotides, the CDR3 is TGTGCCAGCAGTTCCTTCCGAGGTTCCTACGAGCAGTACTTC.